This is a list of T cell receptor beta chains from one sample in a study of neurological immune-mediated disorders. TCRdb re-called the 5' RACE reads with MiXCR, one entry per CDR3 protein. The profile shows roughly 50,000 distinct CDR3 sequences, under 30% of them singletons. Sequenced sample: PBMCs. All receptors derive from a woman between 70 and 85 years old in good health. Each CDR3 is given with its conserved first and last residue. D genes are given only for firm matches. Rows may omit the clone size; those that give it use once, few, many or a size class.

TRBV20-1	TRBJ2-5	medium-sized	13	NA	CSVGVRQAGTQYF	TGCAGTGTCGGGGTTAGACAGGCTGGAACCCAGTACTTC
TRBV18	TRBJ1-1	NA	14	NA	CASSKAGCNTEAFF	TGTGCCAGCTCAAAAGCAGGGTGCAACACTGAAGCTTTCTTT
TRBV29-1	TRBJ2-3	few	13	NA	CSVATSGTDTQYF	TGCAGCGTGGCTACCTCTGGAACAGATACGCAGTATTTT
TRBV6-6	TRBJ2-7	many	15	TRBD1	CASSTSDRGGYEQYF	TGTGCCAGCAGTACCTCGGACAGGGGAGGCTACGAGCAGTACTTC
TRBV10-3	TRBJ2-7	many	15	NA	CAISPRGASSYEQYF	TGTGCCATCAGCCCAAGGGGGGCTAGTTCCTACGAGCAGTACTTC
TRBV18	TRBJ2-1	NA	15	NA	CASSPQGWSYNEQFF	TGTGCCAGCTCACCACAGGGTTGGTCCTACAATGAGCAGTTCTTC
TRBV25-1	TRBJ2-1	many	15	NA	CASSVEGPTNNEQFF	TGTGCCAGCAGTGTGGAGGGACCCACCAACAATGAGCAGTTCTTC
TRBV7-2	TRBJ2-2	NA	17	NA	CDSSLFRPGLYTGELFF	TGTGACAGCAGCTTATTCCGCCCCGGGTTGTACACCGGGGAGCTGTTTTTT
TRBV7-2	TRBJ2-7	many	11	NA	CASSSTYEQYF	TGTGCCAGCAGCTCTACCTACGAGCAGTACTTC
TRBV4-1	TRBJ2-1	many	18	NA	CASSQVLVAAGTRSEQFF	TGCGCCAGCAGCCAAGTCTTAGTGGCGGCGGGAACGAGGAGTGAGCAGTTCTTC
TRBV4-1	TRBJ2-2	many	19	NA	CASSHPPGGGTASTGELFF	TGCGCCAGCAGCCACCCCCCCGGAGGCGGGACAGCTTCCACCGGGGAGCTGTTTTTT
TRBV20-1	TRBJ2-1	few	16	TRBD2	CSARPSSGRAYNEQFF	TGCAGTGCTAGGCCAAGTAGCGGGAGGGCCTACAATGAGCAGTTCTTC
TRBV4-2	TRBJ2-7	many	18	NA	CASSRNLPRDSYSYEQYF	TGTGCCAGCAGCAGGAACCTCCCCCGGGACTCTTACTCCTACGAGCAGTACTTC
TRBV5-1	TRBJ1-5	NA	14	NA	CASSLGGRLQPQHF	TGCGCCAGCAGCTTGGGGGGTCGTTTACAGCCCCAGCATTTT
TRBV6-5	TRBJ1-1	NA	17	NA	CASSYNPPGDRGTEAFF	TGTGCCAGCAGTTATAATCCACCGGGTGATAGGGGCACTGAAGCTTTCTTT
TRBV3-1	TRBJ2-5	NA	14	NA	CASLERTRSETQYF	TGTGCCAGCCTCGAGCGGACGAGAAGTGAGACCCAGTACTTC
TRBV18	TRBJ1-2	many	16	NA	CASSPTMNDPEWGYTF	TGTGCCAGCTCACCCACAATGAACGATCCAGAGTGGGGCTACACCTTC
TRBV28	TRBJ1-1	few	14	NA	CASRPTPVGTEAFF	TGTGCCAGCAGACCCACCCCCGTGGGGACTGAAGCTTTCTTT
TRBV28	TRBJ2-2	NA	15	NA	CASSLGRFNTGERFF	TGTGCCAGCAGCTTGGGGCGGTTTAACACCGGGGAGCGGTTTTTT
TRBV5-1	TRBJ2-7	many	13	TRBD1	CASSGTGPYEQYF	TGCGCCAGCAGCGGGACAGGACCTTACGAGCAGTACTTC
TRBV24-1	TRBJ2-3	NA	16	TRBD2	CATSDSLAGGSDTQYF	TGTGCCACCAGTGATTCACTAGCGGGGGGCTCAGATACGCAGTATTTT
TRBV11-2	TRBJ2-5	many	13	NA	CASSFSNWETQYF	TGTGCCAGCAGCTTTTCCAACTGGGAGACCCAGTACTTC
TRBV18	TRBJ1-5	NA	14	NA	CASSPDPGNQPQHF	TGTGCCAGCTCACCCGACCCTGGCAATCAGCCCCAGCATTTT
TRBV5-1	TRBJ1-4	many	14	NA	CASSLESTNEKLFF	TGCGCCAGCAGCCTGGAGTCAACTAATGAAAAACTGTTTTTT
TRBV10-3	TRBJ2-4	few	14	TRBD1	CAISESTGENIQYF	TGTGCCATCAGTGAGTCGACAGGGGAAAACATTCAGTACTTC
TRBV10-3	TRBJ1-1	many	16	TRBD1	CAIRAGTGSLNTEAFF	TGTGCCATCAGAGCGGGGACAGGGTCGTTGAACACTGAAGCTTTCTTT
TRBV11-2	TRBJ1-6	many	13	NA	CASSLDVNSPLHF	TGTGCCAGCAGCTTAGACGTCAATTCACCCCTCCACTTT
TRBV20-1	TRBJ2-2	many	14	TRBD2	CSARETSGSGELFF	TGCAGTGCTAGGGAGACTAGCGGGAGCGGGGAGCTGTTTTTT
TRBV5-1	TRBJ2-2	many	15	NA	CASSLAVGEAGELFF	TGCGCCAGCAGCTTGGCCGTCGGGGAAGCCGGGGAGCTGTTTTTT
TRBV5-1	TRBJ1-1	NA	16	TRBD1	CASSLFSEDRGTEAFF	TGCGCCAGCAGCTTGTTTTCCGAGGACAGGGGAACTGAAGCTTTCTTT
TRBV20-1	TRBJ2-7	NA	12	NA	CSARGTGYEQYF	TGCAGTGCTAGAGGGACGGGGTACGAGCAGTACTTC
TRBV4-1	TRBJ1-2	few	15	NA	CASSQGGTKNYGYTF	TGCGCCAGCAGCCAGGGGGGGACAAAAAACTATGGCTACACCTTC
TRBV5-6	TRBJ1-4	few	15	TRBD1	CASSRGQGAHEKLFF	TGTGCCAGCAGCAGGGGACAGGGGGCCCATGAAAAACTGTTTTTT
TRBV6-4	TRBJ1-2	NA	13	TRBD1	CASRGQGMVGYTF	TGTGCCAGCAGGGGACAGGGGATGGTTGGCTACACCTTC
TRBV16	TRBJ1-5	NA	15	NA	CASSQSQGGNQPQHF	TGTGCCAGCAGCCAATCGCAGGGAGGCAATCAGCCCCAGCATTTT